The clone carrying this T cell receptor (beta chain) was found a few times. Its cognate antigen is unknown. Each TCR cDNA molecule carried a unique molecular identifier. TCRdb called the 5' RACE reads again in MiXCR, with one record for every CDR3 protein. The table has about 18,000 distinct CDR3 sequences, 6.5% to 8.5% seen once. The entry originates in a study of spatial heterogeneity in lung cancer. Study at large: The correlation between TCR transcript counts in tumor regions and a T cell module score from matched bulk RNA-seq was strong. Across the raw uncorrected reads, a unique TCR and UMI combination was observed, on average, more than ten times.

Study-level results: Counts of expanded intratumoral alpha and beta TCRs tracked tumor mutation counts.

CDR1 and CDR2 from the germline V gene are MNHEY and SVGAGI. The CDR3 is made up of 15 amino acids. The germline V and J ends were trimmed by 6 bases and 0 bases, with 12 bases remaining between them. Time point reported: sample taken at primary tumor resection. Sequencing was performed on whole RNA extracted from tumor and nontumor lung tissue, or from frozen PBMC, and the material was left unsorted. Sequencing was performed on lung tumor tissue, taken at surgery. This receptor was taken from a male donor with early-stage non-small cell lung cancer. The chain recombines TRBV6-5 with TRBJ1-5; weak D call: TRBD1 (6 bases). The CDR3 DNA reads TGTGCCAGCAGCCATCAGGGGAATAGCAATCAGCCCCAGCATTTT. It yields the protein CASSHQGNSNQPQHF.